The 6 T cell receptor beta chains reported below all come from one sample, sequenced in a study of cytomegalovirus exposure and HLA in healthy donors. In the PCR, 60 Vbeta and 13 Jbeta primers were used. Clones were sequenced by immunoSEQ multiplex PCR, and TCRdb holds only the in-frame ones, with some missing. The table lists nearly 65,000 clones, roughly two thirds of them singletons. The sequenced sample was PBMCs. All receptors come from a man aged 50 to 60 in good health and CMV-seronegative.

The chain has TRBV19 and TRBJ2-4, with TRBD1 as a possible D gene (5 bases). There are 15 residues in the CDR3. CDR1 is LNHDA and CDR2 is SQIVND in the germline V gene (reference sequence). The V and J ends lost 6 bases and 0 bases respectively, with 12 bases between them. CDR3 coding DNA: TGTGCCAGTAGATCCACAGGTTCAGCCAAAAACATTCAGTACTTC. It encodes CASRSTGSAKNIQYF.

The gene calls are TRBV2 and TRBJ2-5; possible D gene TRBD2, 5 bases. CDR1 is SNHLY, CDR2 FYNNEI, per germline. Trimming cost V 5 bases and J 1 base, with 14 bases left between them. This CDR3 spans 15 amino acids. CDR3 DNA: TGTGCCAGCAGTAAGGCCCAAGCGGTCCAAGAGACCCAGTACTTC. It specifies CASSKAQAVQETQYF.

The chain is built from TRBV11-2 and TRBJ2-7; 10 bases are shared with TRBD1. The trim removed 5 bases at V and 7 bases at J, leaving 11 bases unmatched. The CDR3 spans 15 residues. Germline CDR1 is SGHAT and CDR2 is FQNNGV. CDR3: CASSEGTGAWGEQYF. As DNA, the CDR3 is TGTGCCAGCAGCGAAGGGACAGGGGCATGGGGGGAGCAGTACTTC. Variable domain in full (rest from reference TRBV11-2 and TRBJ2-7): EAGVAQSPRYKIIEKRQSVAFWCNPISGHATLYWYQQILGQGPKLLIQFQNNGVVDDSQLPKDRFSAERLKGVDSTLKIQPAKLEDSAVYLCASSEGTGAWGEQYFGPGTRLTVT.

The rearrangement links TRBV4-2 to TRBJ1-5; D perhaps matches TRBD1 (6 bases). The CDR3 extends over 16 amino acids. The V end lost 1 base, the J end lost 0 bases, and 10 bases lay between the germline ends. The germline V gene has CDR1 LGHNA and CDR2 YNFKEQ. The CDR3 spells CASSQGGQYSNQPQHF. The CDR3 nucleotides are TGTGCCAGCAGCCAAGGAGGACAGTATAGCAATCAGCCCCAGCATTTT.

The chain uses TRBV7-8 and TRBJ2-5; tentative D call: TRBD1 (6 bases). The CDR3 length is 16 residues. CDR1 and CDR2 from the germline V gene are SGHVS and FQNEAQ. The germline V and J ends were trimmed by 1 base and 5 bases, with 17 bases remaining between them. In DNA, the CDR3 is TGTGCCAGCAGCTTAGGGAGGAGAGGGGGTTGGGAGACCCAGTACTTC. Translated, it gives CASSLGRRGGWETQYF.

The CDR3 DNA sequence: TGTGCCAGCAGCCACACCCTAAGAGTTTCGGAGTTGCGGGAAAAACTGTTTTTT. This codes for CASSHTLRVSELREKLFF. J is TRBJ1-4 and V is TRBV7-9, with D unclear. V was trimmed by 5 bases and J by 8 bases, leaving 27 bases between them. The length of the CDR3 is 18 residues. CDR1 is SEHNR and CDR2 is FQNEAQ in the germline V gene (reference sequence). Looking up the rest from reference TRBV7-9 and TRBJ1-4 gives the full variable domain: DTGVSQNPRHKITKRGQNVTFRCDPISEHNRLYWYRQTLGQGPEFLTYFQNEAQLEKSRLLSDRFSAERPKGSFSTLEIQRTEQGDSAMYLCASSHTLRVSELREKLFFGSGTQLSVL.